A single sample is the source of the 27 T cell receptor beta chains below, sequenced in a study of Ad26.COV2.S vaccination and SARS-CoV-2 variants (dated by TCRdb to about 2021). Library prep was done by the immunoSEQ multiplex PCR assay. TCRdb holds this immuneACCESS table with in-frame rearrangements only. Some clones are missing; in checked studies, unresolved V genes explain under half, and the rest has no known cause. The sample data list around 300,000 clones, and more than 85% of these were observed just once. About 5% of the sample lies in the top ten. Per the publication, the treatment or condition label means: roughly 18 received Ad26.COV2.S at low or high dose, single or two shots; about 5 received placebo; per-sample allocation not given. Repertoires of vaccine and placebo recipients were sequenced from samples collected on day 63 after the first injection. This sample comprised peripheral blood, obtained in a trial of Ad26.COV2.S vaccine versus placebo. The receptors were sampled from a person between 18 and 65 years old who received the Ad26.COV2.S COVID-19 vaccine or a placebo.

This clone was counted a few times. This chain links TRBV2 with TRBJ1-5; TRBD1 is a possible D gene (5 bases). Germline lookup yields CDR1 SNHLY and CDR2 FYNNEI. The V and J ends lost 5 bases and 5 bases respectively, with 16 bases between them. The CDR3 spans 15 residues. CDR3 DNA: TGTGCCAGCAGTCAGGGTCCCGGGGGTTATCAGCCCCAGCATTTT. Translation: CASSQGPGGYQPQHF.

This chain links TRBV24-1 with TRBJ1-4; perhaps TRBD1 as D (5 bases). Trimming shortened V by 4 bases and J by 11 bases, and 19 bases separated the two germline ends. The CDR3 totals 15 residues. Per germline, CDR1 KGHDR and CDR2 SFDVKD. CDR3 loop: CATSDSGTPYWKLFF. CDR3 in DNA: TGTGCCACCAGTGACTCCGGGACGCCCTATTGGAAACTGTTTTTT.

This chain uses TRBV20-1 with TRBJ1-1; D is unresolved. Deletions cut 6 bases from V and 2 bases from J, with 7 bases between. CDR3 length: 11 amino acids. Germline V lookup: CDR1 DFQATT, CDR2 SNEGSKA (reference sequence). CDR3 nucleotide sequence: TGCAGTGCCCTAACCAACACTGAAGCTTTCTTT. Translating gives CSALTNTEAFF.

As concerns this clone: Other DNA sequences of this sample code for an identical CDR3. The V gene is TRBV7-9, the J gene TRBJ1-5; a possible D gene is TRBD1 (6 bases). Germline V gene data show CDR1 as SEHNR and CDR2 as FQNEAQ (reference sequence). The V end lost 1 base, the J end lost 2 bases, and 6 bases lay between the germline ends. CDR3 length equals 14 residues. The chain's CDR3 is CASSLEGGNQPQHF. The CDR3 DNA is TGTGCCAGCAGCTTAGAGGGGGGCAATCAGCCCCAGCATTTT.

CDR3 loop: CASSSRTGGPNTEAFF. As DNA, the CDR3 is TGTGCCAGCAGTTCCCGGACAGGGGGGCCGAACACTGAAGCTTTCTTT. This chain uses TRBV6-6 with TRBJ1-1, with 10 bases identical to TRBD1. With 4 bases clipped from V and 1 base from J, the junction kept 6 bases outside the gene matches. The CDR3 extends over 16 amino acids. The V gene's germline CDR1 is MNHNY and CDR2 SVGAGI (reference sequence).

The rearrangement uses TRBV5-6 and TRBJ1-1; D gene ambiguous. The germline V gene encodes CDR1 SGHDT and CDR2 YYEEEE. The V end lost 0 bases, the J end lost 7 bases, and 13 bases lay between the germline ends. The CDR3 loop spans 14 amino acids. CDR3 sequence (DNA): TGTGCCAGCAGCTTGGGGTGGGAGACCTATGAAGCTTTCTTT. Protein sequence: CASSLGWETYEAFF.

The genes are TRBV2 and TRBJ2-4, with D unclear. Germline V gene sequence: CDR1 SNHLY, CDR2 FYNNEI. This CDR3 has 14 residues. V gave up 10 bases and J gave up 0 bases, with 13 bases separating them. In DNA form, the CDR3 reads TGTGCCACTTCTCGGGCGCTAGCCAAAAACATTCAGTACTTC. This codes for CATSRALAKNIQYF.

The chain combines TRBV5-1 with TRBJ1-1; D gene unclear. V was pared by 0 bases and J by 2 bases, with 11 bases between. This CDR3 contains 15 residues. Germline V gene lookup returns CDR1 SGHRS and CDR2 YFSETQ. The CDR3 spells CASSLADGVNTEAFF. The DNA for the CDR3 is TGCGCCAGCAGCTTGGCGGACGGGGTTAACACTGAAGCTTTCTTT.

The chain has TRBV19 and TRBJ1-6, with TRBD1 matching over 8 bases. The CDR3 loop spans 16 amino acids. V lost 4 bases and J lost 6; bases outside the gene matches: 8. The germline gives CDR1 LNHDA, CDR2 SQIVND (reference sequence). Here the CDR3 DNA reads TGTGCCAGTAGTACCCGGACAGGGCCGATTAATTCACCCCTCCACTTT. Its protein is CASSTRTGPINSPLHF.

This clone was counted once. The rearrangement joins TRBV4-1 to TRBJ2-7; 12 positions match TRBD2. The ends lost 1 base at V and 3 bases at J; junction bases unmatched: 4. CDR3 length: 16 amino acids. Germline CDR1 and CDR2: MGHRA and YSYEKL. Here the CDR3 DNA reads TGCGCCAGCAGCCAAGGCGGGGGACTAGCGGGCTACGAGCAGTACTTC. Translating gives CASSQGGGLAGYEQYF.

The chain recombines TRBV6-6 with TRBJ1-2, with D possibly TRBD1 on 6 matching bases. Trimming took off 6 bases at V and 2 bases at J, with 10 bases between the two ends. This CDR3 is 13 amino acids long. From germline, CDR1 is MNHNY and CDR2 SVGAGI (reference sequence). CDR3 sequence (DNA): TGTGCCAGCAGGGGAACAGGGAACTATGGCTACACCTTC. Amino acids: CASRGTGNYGYTF.

V and J are TRBV7-9 and TRBJ1-1; no clear D. V was cut by 2 bases and J by 5 bases, with 0 bases left in between. The germline gives CDR1 SEHNR, CDR2 FQNEAQ (reference sequence). This CDR3 spans 10 amino acids. CDR3: CASSLTEAFF. The CDR3 region has the DNA TGTGCCAGCAGCTTAACTGAAGCTTTCTTT.

V and J are TRBV3-1 (or the pseudogene TRBV3-2) and TRBJ2-6, with D possibly being TRBD1 (5 bases). The germline gives CDR1 LGHDT, CDR2 YNNKEL (reference sequence). V gave up 0 bases and J gave up 2 bases, with 8 bases separating them. The CDR3 extends over 16 amino acids. CDR3 coding DNA: TGTGCCAGCAGCCAAGATTCAGGGACTGGGGCCAACGTCCTGACTTTC. It codes for CASSQDSGTGANVLTF.

The V and J genes are TRBV21-1 and TRBJ2-3. TRBV21-1 is a pseudogene locus. CDR3 length: 14 residues. Here the CDR3 DNA reads TGTGGCCGAAGGGGGGCCCCGAGCACAGATACGCAGTATTTT. Translated: CGRRGAPSTDTQYF.

The CDR3 sequence is CASSPPQNYGYTF. DNA for the CDR3: TGTGCCAGCTCACCTCCACAAAACTATGGCTACACCTTC. The chain combines TRBV18 with TRBJ1-2; D is ambiguous. The CDR3 covers 13 residues. Germline V gene data show CDR1 as KGHSH and CDR2 as LQKENI. V was clipped by 3 bases and J by 2 bases, with 7 bases between them.

This clone was seen only once. The CDR3 sequence is CASSDSYPDTEAFF. CDR3 bases: TGCGCCAGCAGTGACTCGTACCCAGACACTGAAGCTTTCTTT. The chain combines TRBV10-2 with TRBJ1-1, with D uncertain. V was cut by 3 bases and J by 3 bases, with 11 bases left in between. This CDR3 spans 14 amino acids. Looked up from germline, CDR1 is WSHSY and CDR2 is SAAADI.

The chain links TRBV11-2 to TRBJ1-5, with TRBD1 as a possible D gene (5 bases). The CDR3 loop spans 15 amino acids. Germline loops: CDR1 SGHAT, CDR2 FQNNGV. Trimming took off 5 bases at V and 0 bases at J, with 11 bases between the two ends. The CDR3 region has the DNA TGTGCCAGCAGCCGGACGGGGGATAGCAATCAGCCCCAGCATTTT. Translation gives CASSRTGDSNQPQHF.

This clone has only one observation. The rearrangement joins TRBV5-1 to TRBJ1-5; no firm D call. Germline V lookup: CDR1 SGHRS, CDR2 YFSETQ. This CDR3 spans 15 amino acids. The V gene lost 1 base and the J gene lost 0 bases, with 8 bases spanning the gap. The CDR3, as DNA: TGCGCCAGCAGCTTGTTCCGGCATAGCAATCAGCCCCAGCATTTT. Amino acid sequence: CASSLFRHSNQPQHF.

This clone has just one count. The gene calls are TRBV9 and TRBJ2-3, with 7 bases fitting TRBD1. The CDR3 sequence is 15 residues long. V shed 4 bases and J 1 base; nucleotides not matched to a gene: 6. Looked up from germline, CDR1 is SGDLS and CDR2 is YYNGEE. CDR3 region: CASSHGTERTDTQYF. The CDR3 nucleotides are TGTGCCAGCAGCCACGGGACAGAGCGCACAGATACGCAGTATTTT.

V is TRBV6-5 and J is TRBJ1-2, with 9 bases that match TRBD1. Germline trimming cut 3 bases from V and 8 bases from J; bases unmatched to any gene: 4. The V gene's germline CDR1 is MNHEY and CDR2 SVGAGI. The CDR3 covers 13 residues. The CDR3 nucleotides read TGTGCCAGCAGTTATACAGGGGGCTCCGGCTACACCTTC. Its protein is CASSYTGGSGYTF.

The chain links TRBV5-1 to TRBJ1-4; D remains ambiguous. The CDR3 covers 15 residues. The germline V gene has CDR1 SGHRS and CDR2 YFSETQ. Trimming cost V 0 bases and J 3 bases, with 9 bases left between them. CDR3 nucleotide sequence: TGCGCCAGCAGCTTGGCGGCCGCCGCTAATGAAAAACTGTTTTTT. This codes for CASSLAAAANEKLFF.

For this clone: This sample includes further DNA sequences coding for the same CDR3. This chain links TRBV6-6 with TRBJ1-3; D perhaps matches TRBD1 (5 bases). Germline CDR1 and CDR2: MNHNY and SVGAGI (reference sequence). Trimming stripped 6 bases from V and 2 bases from J, with 11 bases between. The CDR3 covers 14 residues. The CDR3 loop reads CASRLGGAGNTIYF. CDR3 sequence (DNA): TGTGCCAGCAGATTAGGAGGGGCTGGAAACACCATATATTTT.

The genes are TRBV28 and TRBJ2-3; TRBD2 aligns across 7 bases. Germline trimming cut 7 bases from V and 6 bases from J; bases unmatched to any gene: 13. Looked up from germline, CDR1 is MDHEN and CDR2 is SYDVKM. There are 15 residues in the CDR3. DNA for the CDR3: TGTGCCAGCATCCCGGGACTACTTTCCTCGGATACGCAGTATTTT. Its protein product is CASIPGLLSSDTQYF.

This chain joins TRBV28 and TRBJ1-1; perhaps TRBD1 as D (5 bases). This CDR3 is built from 16 residues. Trimming took 6 bases from V and 3 from J, leaving 20 bases between them. Looked up from germline, CDR1 is MDHEN and CDR2 is SYDVKM. Written as DNA, the CDR3 is TGTGCCAGCAGCCCACCTCCCCCAGGGAGGGACACTGAAGCTTTCTTT. Translation gives CASSPPPPGRDTEAFF.

The gene calls are TRBV25-1 and TRBJ2-5, with D possibly TRBD2 on 6 matching bases. Trimming cost V 3 bases and J 5 bases, with 16 bases left between them. The CDR3 covers 15 residues. Germline loops: CDR1 MGHDK, CDR2 SYGVNS. The CDR3 bases are TGTGCCAGCAGTGATATAACGGGACTCCTGGAGACCCAGTACTTC. This sequence encodes CASSDITGLLETQYF.

V is TRBV13 and J is TRBJ2-7; 7 bases map to TRBD1. This CDR3 has 15 residues. Germline-derived CDR1 and CDR2 are PRHDT and FYEKMQ (reference sequence). After removal of 5 bases from V and 2 bases from J, the junction contained 9 bases not matched to a gene. The CDR3 loop reads CASSRSGQGAYEQYF. In DNA form, the CDR3 reads TGTGCCAGCAGCAGATCTGGGCAGGGGGCCTACGAGCAGTACTTC.

The V call is TRBV7-9, the J call TRBJ2-1; TRBD1 agrees at 9 bases. V lost 4 bases, J lost 6 bases, and 4 bases stayed unmatched. This CDR3 spans 14 amino acids. CDR1 and CDR2 (germline): SEHNR, FQNEAQ (reference sequence). The CDR3 is CASSYMDRGNEQFF. As DNA, the CDR3 is TGTGCCAGCAGCTACATGGACAGGGGCAATGAGCAGTTCTTC.